This T cell receptor (beta chain) is drawn from a study of Ad26.COV2.S vaccination and SARS-CoV-2 variants. Sequencing was performed with immunoSEQ multiplex PCR; in TCRdb, only in-frame clones are kept and a portion is missing. Among 350,000 to 450,000 clones listed, about 91% were seen once. Deletions cut 3 bases from V and 0 bases from J, with 13 bases between. The germline V gene has CDR1 SGDLS and CDR2 YYNGEE. This CDR3 has 16 residues. The chain carries TRBV9 and TRBJ1-3; weak D call: TRBD1 (5 bases). Specimen: peripheral blood, collected after recovery from COVID-19. The source of this sequence is a human donor who had recovered from COVID-19. As DNA, the CDR3 is TGTGCCAGCAGCGCCGGGACGCCGGACTCTGGAAACACCATATATTTT. This translates into CASSAGTPDSGNTIYF.